The entry below gives a single T cell receptor beta chain sequence along with its context. Profiling relied on immunoSEQ multiplex PCR, and the TCRdb table lists in-frame clones only, not all of them. The sample includes roughly 290,000 clones, 84% of them seen just once. This record comes from a study of blood T cell repertoires in COVID-19. This receptor was taken from a person aged 65 to 79 with COVID-19, enrolled during active disease. Sequencing was performed on peripheral blood.

The DNA for the CDR3 is TGCAGCGTGGGACAGGGGGATTCTGGCTACACCTTC. It specifies CSVGQGDSGYTF. V usage is TRBV29-1 and J usage is TRBJ1-2, with 11 bases matching TRBD1. The CDR3 runs 12 residues. J was trimmed by 7 bases and V by 6 bases; bases with no gene match: 4. Germline loops: CDR1 SQVTM, CDR2 ANQGSEA.